These 29 T cell receptor beta chains originate from one sample sequenced in a study of cytomegalovirus exposure and HLA in healthy donors. Vbeta (60) and Jbeta (13) primers were used in the PCR. Libraries were prepared by immunoSEQ multiplex PCR; TCRdb keeps only in-frame clonotypes and omits some of them. The data contain approximately 160,000 clones, roughly four fifths of them seen just once; the ten biggest clones take up 4.1%. Sequenced input: PBMCs. These receptor sequences come from a man between 45 and 60 years old in good health and CMV-seropositive.

This clone was seen more than once but under ten times. This sequence joins TRBV28 and TRBJ2-5; 9 positions match TRBD2. V was clipped by 4 bases and J by 3 bases; unmatched bases: 12. The V gene's germline CDR1 is MDHEN and CDR2 SYDVKM. CDR3 length: 17 residues. CDR3 DNA sequence: TGTGCCAGCAGTTATACTCTGGGAGCGGGGGGAAAAGAGACCCAGTACTTC. Residues: CASSYTLGAGGKETQYF.

This clone was seen a single time. The J gene is TRBJ1-2, the V gene TRBV28; 8 nucleotides line up with TRBD1. The ends lost 11 bases at V and 2 bases at J; junction bases unmatched: 19. This CDR3 has 17 residues. CDR1 MDHEN and CDR2 SYDVKM come from the germline V gene. The CDR3: CACQGATPDTMNYGYTF. The CDR3 bases are TGTGCCTGCCAGGGGGCTACACCCGACACCATGAACTATGGCTACACCTTC.

The V gene is TRBV6-4, the J gene TRBJ1-2, with D unclear. This CDR3 is built from 14 residues. Germline V gene sequence: CDR1 MRHNA, CDR2 SNTAGT. V was shortened by 5 bases and J by 4 bases, with 14 bases between the two germline ends. The CDR3 DNA follows: TGTGCCAGCAGTCGACTCGATCCTACCTATGGCTACACCTTC. Translated, it gives CASSRLDPTYGYTF.

The chain has TRBV30 and TRBJ2-5; D possibly corresponds to TRBD1 (5 bases). The germline CDR1 and CDR2 sequences are GTSNPN and SVGIG (reference sequence). Deletions cut 4 bases from V and 5 bases from J, with 20 bases between. CDR3 size: 15 residues. The CDR3 nucleotides are TGTGCCTGGACAAAAGGGGTTGGGGTTTGGGAGACCCAGTACTTC. Encoded protein: CAWTKGVGVWETQYF.

The gene calls are TRBV11-3 and TRBJ1-6; D gene unclear. Germline V gene lookup returns CDR1 SGHNT and CDR2 YENEEA. V shed 5 bases and J shed 10 bases, with 12 bases lying between them. CDR3 size: 13 residues. CDR3 loop: CASSRGTTSPLHF. CDR3 DNA sequence: TGTGCCAGCAGCCGGGGTACGACATCACCCCTCCACTTT.

The chain has TRBV10-1 and TRBJ2-1; possible D gene TRBD2, 9 bases. The CDR3 runs 17 residues. Germline lookup yields CDR1 WNHNN and CDR2 SYGVQD (reference sequence). V was pared by 2 bases and J by 6 bases, with 20 bases between. DNA for the CDR3: TGCGCCAGCAGTGAGAGACAGGGGAGGACTAGCGTCAATGAGCAGTTCTTC. This encodes CASSERQGRTSVNEQFF.

CDR3 loop: CASSVGFDSEAFF. The CDR3 coding sequence is TGTGCCAGCAGCGTAGGATTCGACAGTGAAGCTTTCTTT. The V gene is TRBV9, the J gene TRBJ1-1; a weak D match, TRBD1 (5 bases). Between the trimmed V and J ends, which lost 0 bases and 7 bases, there was a span of 10 bases. Germline loops: CDR1 SGDLS, CDR2 YYNGEE. The CDR3 has 13 residues.

The V call is TRBV6-5, the J call TRBJ1-2; D perhaps matches TRBD1 (5 bases). V dropped 10 bases and J dropped 6 bases, with 18 bases sitting between them. Per the germline V gene, CDR1 is MNHEY and CDR2 is SVGAGI. This CDR3 is built from 13 residues. In DNA form, the CDR3 reads TGTGCCATAACGAGGGGCGCGGGGAATGGCTACACCTTC. It encodes CAITRGAGNGYTF.

This clone appeared a single time. The genes are TRBV6-5 and TRBJ2-5; TRBD1 matches at 7 bases. This CDR3 contains 12 residues. Trimming at V came to 8 bases and at J to 5 bases, leaving 5 bases not matched to a gene. Per the germline V gene, CDR1 is MNHEY and CDR2 is SVGAGI. CDR3 DNA sequence: TGTGCCAGCGGTAGGGGGCGGGAGACCCAGTACTTC. Residues: CASGRGRETQYF.

The chain carries TRBV2 and TRBJ2-7; D might be TRBD1 (6 bases). Trimming cost V 7 bases and J 0 bases, with 10 bases left between them. The CDR3 is 13 amino acids. Germline V lookup: CDR1 SNHLY, CDR2 FYNNEI. In DNA, the CDR3 is TGTGCCAGCATCCGGGACACCTCCTACGAGCAGTACTTC. Residues: CASIRDTSYEQYF.

This chain links TRBV5-1 with TRBJ2-2, with a possible D match to TRBD1 (6 bases). Between the trimmed V and J ends, which lost 0 bases and 6 bases, there was a span of 9 bases. The CDR3 is 14 amino acids. Germline V gene data show CDR1 as SGHRS and CDR2 as YFSETQ. CDR3 sequence reads: CASSLGRGPGELFF. The CDR3 bases are TGCGCCAGCAGCTTGGGCAGGGGTCCCGGGGAGCTGTTTTTT.

This chain links TRBV27 with TRBJ2-1; D not certain. The CDR3 spans 12 residues. Trimming removed 11 bases from V and 2 bases from J, with 10 bases in between. The germline V gene encodes CDR1 MNHEY and CDR2 SMNVEV (reference sequence). CDR3 DNA sequence: TGTGCCTCCCGCACGGCCTACAATGAGCAGTTCTTC. Translation gives CASRTAYNEQFF.

The chain carries TRBV28 and TRBJ1-6; 8 positions match TRBD1. Trimming took 6 bases from V and 10 from J; bases not matched to a gene: 14. The CDR3 extends over 16 amino acids. Germline lookup yields CDR1 MDHEN and CDR2 SYDVKM. The CDR3 protein is CASSPNRGSAVSPLHF. The CDR3 DNA sequence: TGTGCCAGCAGCCCAAACAGGGGGTCCGCTGTCTCACCCCTCCACTTT.

The rearrangement joins TRBV5-1 to TRBJ1-1; 9 positions match TRBD1. The V gene end was trimmed by 0 bases and the J gene end by 6 bases; junction bases not matched to a gene: 6. In germline, CDR1 is SGHRS, CDR2 YFSETQ. The CDR3 is 15 residues long. The CDR3 region is CASSLDRGPVAEAFF. CDR3 coding DNA: TGCGCCAGCAGCTTGGACAGGGGGCCAGTCGCTGAAGCTTTCTTT.

This clone occurred a few times. The rearrangement joins TRBV9 to TRBJ2-5, with 8 bases fitting TRBD2. The CDR3 spans 15 residues. V lost 0 bases, J lost 3 bases, and 4 bases stayed unmatched. Germline values: CDR1 SGDLS, CDR2 YYNGEE. As DNA, the CDR3 is TGTGCCAGCAGCGTAGGCGGGGGGCAGAAAGAGACCCAGTACTTC. Translating gives CASSVGGGQKETQYF.

This clone was seen just once. Other DNA sequences within the sample encode an identical CDR3. The gene calls are TRBV5-1 and TRBJ2-3, with TRBD2 matching 12 bases. Trimming at V came to 0 bases and at J to 8 bases, leaving 7 bases not matched to a gene. The CDR3 consists of 16 residues. Germline V gives CDR1 SGHRS, CDR2 YFSETQ. The CDR3 spells CASSLGLAGEWGTQYF. CDR3 in DNA: TGCGCCAGCAGCTTGGGACTAGCGGGGGAATGGGGTACGCAGTATTTT.

The chain has TRBV5-1 and TRBJ1-1, with a tentative D call TRBD1 (6 bases). The CDR3 sequence is 16 residues long. Looked up from germline, CDR1 is SGHRS and CDR2 is YFSETQ. Trimming took off 1 base at V and 4 bases at J, with 17 bases between the two ends. The CDR3 DNA reads as TGCGCCAGCAGCTTGTTAGGATCAGGGGTTAGCACTGAAGCTTTCTTT. It codes for CASSLLGSGVSTEAFF. The variable domain in full, completed from reference TRBV5-1 and TRBJ1-1, reads KAGVTQTPRYLIKTRGQQVTLSCSPISGHRSVSWYQQTPGQGLQFLFEYFSETQRNKGNFPGRFSGRQFSNSRSEMNVSTLELGDSALYLCASSLLGSGVSTEAFFGQGTRLTVV.

The chain is built from TRBV10-3 and TRBJ2-7; D call uncertain. The ends were cut back, 2 bases at V and 2 bases at J, with 4 bases in the middle. Germline V CDR1 and CDR2: ENHRY, SYGVKD. The length of the CDR3 is 12 residues. The CDR3 DNA reads TGTGCCATCAGTGAGCGGGCCTACGAGCAGTACTTC. Translation: CAISERAYEQYF.

V usage is TRBV6-5 and J usage is TRBJ1-2; D is undetermined. Trimming left V 5 bases short and J 4 bases short, with 14 bases between. Germline V lookup: CDR1 MNHEY, CDR2 SVGAGI. CDR3 length equals 14 residues. The CDR3 here is CASSRPESGYGYTF. The CDR3 DNA follows: TGTGCCAGCAGTCGACCCGAATCGGGCTATGGCTACACCTTC.

This rearrangement joins TRBV7-3 to TRBJ2-3, with 12 bases aligning to TRBD2. CDR3 length: 21 amino acids. Trimming at V came to 1 base and at J to 3 bases, leaving 17 bases not matched to a gene. CDR1 is SGHTA, CDR2 FQGTGA, per germline. For the CDR3, the DNA is TGTGCCAGCAGCTTAATTGTAACTAGCGGGGGGCCGCCGAACAAAACAGATACGCAGTATTTT. This encodes CASSLIVTSGGPPNKTDTQYF.

This chain connects TRBV7-3 to TRBJ2-3; TRBD2 matches at 10 bases. V was pared by 0 bases and J by 6 bases, with 3 bases of the junction left unmatched. The CDR3 sequence is 15 residues long. Germline CDR1 reads SGHTA; CDR2 reads FQGTGA. CDR3 sequence (DNA): TGTGCCAGCAGCTTAACTGAGCGGGGGGGGGATACGCAGTATTTT. This sequence encodes CASSLTERGGDTQYF.

The chain joins TRBV25-1 to TRBJ2-5, with 7 bases identical to TRBD1. The germline V gene encodes CDR1 MGHDK and CDR2 SYGVNS. The CDR3 has 15 residues. V shed 0 bases and J 4 bases; nucleotides not matched to a gene: 5. In nucleotides, the CDR3 is TGTGCCAGCAGTGAATACGGGGCAGGGGGAGAGACCCAGTACTTC. Its translation: CASSEYGAGGETQYF.

This chain uses TRBV5-1 with TRBJ1-4; no reliable D call. Germline V CDR1 and CDR2: SGHRS, YFSETQ. V was shortened by 0 bases and J by 7 bases, with 7 bases between the two germline ends. This CDR3 has 13 amino acids. CDR3 amino acids: CASSLGRGEKLFF. In DNA form, the CDR3 reads TGCGCCAGCAGCTTGGGGCGAGGTGAAAAACTGTTTTTT.

The gene calls are TRBV10-3 and TRBJ2-7, with 10 bases aligning to TRBD2. The CDR3 runs 15 residues. CDR1 and CDR2 from the germline V gene are ENHRY and SYGVKD. Trimming took 2 bases from V and 1 from J; bases not matched to a gene: 2. CDR3 DNA: TGTGCCATCAGTGAGACTAGCGGGGAATCCTACGAGCAGTACTTC. Amino acids: CAISETSGESYEQYF.

This rearrangement joins TRBV27 to TRBJ1-1, with D maybe TRBD1 (5 bases). The V and J ends lost 3 bases and 5 bases respectively, with 16 bases between them. CDR1 MNHEY and CDR2 SMNVEV come from the germline V gene (reference sequence). The CDR3 loop spans 15 amino acids. The CDR3: CASSFFSGGGTEAFF. CDR3 bases: TGTGCCAGCAGTTTCTTCTCTGGGGGGGGAACTGAAGCTTTCTTT.

This sequence joins TRBV5-1 and TRBJ2-1; TRBD2 matches at 12 bases. V lost 0 bases to trimming and J lost 12 bases; unmatched junction nucleotides: 4. The CDR3 length is 14 residues. Germline V gene data show CDR1 as SGHRS and CDR2 as YFSETQ. CDR3 residues: CASSLEPTSGRQFF. CDR3 bases: TGCGCCAGCAGCTTGGAGCCGACTAGCGGGAGGCAGTTCTTC.

The J gene is TRBJ1-2, the V gene TRBV5-1, with 12 positions matching TRBD1. CDR1 is SGHRS, CDR2 YFSETQ, per germline. The CDR3 extends over 16 amino acids. The J segment lost 6 bases and the V segment lost 4 bases, leaving 10 bases of the junction unmatched. The CDR3 nucleotides are TGCGCCAGCAGCCTGGGACAGGGGGCTGGCATGGATGGCTACACCTTC. Amino acids: CASSLGQGAGMDGYTF.

The rearrangement uses TRBV18 and TRBJ2-3; weak D call: TRBD1 (5 bases). The germline V gene has CDR1 KGHSH and CDR2 LQKENI. V lost 3 bases, J lost 6 bases, and 10 bases lay in between. The CDR3 has 13 amino acids. The CDR3 protein is CASSPDSYDTQYF. The CDR3 DNA reads TGTGCCAGCTCACCTGACAGTTACGATACGCAGTATTTT. The full variable domain, rest sourced from reference TRBV18 and TRBJ2-3, is NAGVMQNPRHLVRRRGQEARLRCSPMKGHSHVYWYRQLPEEGLKFMVYLQKENIIDESGMPKERFSAEFPKEGPSILRIQQVVRGDSAAYFCASSPDSYDTQYFGPGTRLTVL.

V and J are TRBV15 and TRBJ2-1; tentatively, D is TRBD1 (6 bases). Looked up from germline, CDR1 is LNHNV and CDR2 is YYDKDF (reference sequence). The CDR3 is made up of 13 amino acids. V was pared by 7 bases and J by 5 bases, with 12 bases between. CDR3 DNA: TGTGCCACCAACCGACAGGCCAACAATGAGCAGTTCTTC. Encoded protein: CATNRQANNEQFF.